This T cell receptor (beta chain) was obtained from a study of Japanese encephalitis immunity and Zika vaccine responses. By share, this clonotype ranks as large. CDR3 length equals 17 residues. Trimming removed 0 bases at V and 8 bases at J, with 20 bases between. CDR1 is MNHEY, CDR2 SVGAGI, per germline. For 6 days, PBMCs labeled with CFSE were cultured with peptide pools at approximately 0.95 ug/mL each. In TCRdb, the 5' RACE reads were re-called with MiXCR into one record per CDR3 protein. In the table there are approximately 140 distinct CDR3 sequences, about 4% of which are singletons. Sample: antigen-activated CD8+ T cells from blood, cultured, taken during a Zika inactivated vaccine study. The chain carries TRBV6-5 and TRBJ2-1; possibly TRBD1 for D (5 bases). The TCR originated in an adult man who received an inactivated Zika virus vaccine. CDR3 nucleotides: TGTGCCAGCAGTTACTCGAAACCCAGGGCAGTCTTCGATGAGCAGTTCTTC. This sequence encodes CASSYSKPRAVFDEQFF.